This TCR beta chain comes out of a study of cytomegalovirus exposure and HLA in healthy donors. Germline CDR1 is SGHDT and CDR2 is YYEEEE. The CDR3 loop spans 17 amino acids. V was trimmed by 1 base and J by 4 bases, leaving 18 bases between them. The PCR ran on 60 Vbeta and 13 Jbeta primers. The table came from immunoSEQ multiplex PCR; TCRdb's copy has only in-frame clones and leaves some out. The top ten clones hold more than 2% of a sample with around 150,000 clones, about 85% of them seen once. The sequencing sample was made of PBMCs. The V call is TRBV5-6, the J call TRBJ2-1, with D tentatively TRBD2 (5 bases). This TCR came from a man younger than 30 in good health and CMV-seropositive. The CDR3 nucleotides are TGTGCCAGCAGCTTGAAGTCAAGGGAATGGACTTACAATGAGCAGTTCTTC. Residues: CASSLKSREWTYNEQFF.